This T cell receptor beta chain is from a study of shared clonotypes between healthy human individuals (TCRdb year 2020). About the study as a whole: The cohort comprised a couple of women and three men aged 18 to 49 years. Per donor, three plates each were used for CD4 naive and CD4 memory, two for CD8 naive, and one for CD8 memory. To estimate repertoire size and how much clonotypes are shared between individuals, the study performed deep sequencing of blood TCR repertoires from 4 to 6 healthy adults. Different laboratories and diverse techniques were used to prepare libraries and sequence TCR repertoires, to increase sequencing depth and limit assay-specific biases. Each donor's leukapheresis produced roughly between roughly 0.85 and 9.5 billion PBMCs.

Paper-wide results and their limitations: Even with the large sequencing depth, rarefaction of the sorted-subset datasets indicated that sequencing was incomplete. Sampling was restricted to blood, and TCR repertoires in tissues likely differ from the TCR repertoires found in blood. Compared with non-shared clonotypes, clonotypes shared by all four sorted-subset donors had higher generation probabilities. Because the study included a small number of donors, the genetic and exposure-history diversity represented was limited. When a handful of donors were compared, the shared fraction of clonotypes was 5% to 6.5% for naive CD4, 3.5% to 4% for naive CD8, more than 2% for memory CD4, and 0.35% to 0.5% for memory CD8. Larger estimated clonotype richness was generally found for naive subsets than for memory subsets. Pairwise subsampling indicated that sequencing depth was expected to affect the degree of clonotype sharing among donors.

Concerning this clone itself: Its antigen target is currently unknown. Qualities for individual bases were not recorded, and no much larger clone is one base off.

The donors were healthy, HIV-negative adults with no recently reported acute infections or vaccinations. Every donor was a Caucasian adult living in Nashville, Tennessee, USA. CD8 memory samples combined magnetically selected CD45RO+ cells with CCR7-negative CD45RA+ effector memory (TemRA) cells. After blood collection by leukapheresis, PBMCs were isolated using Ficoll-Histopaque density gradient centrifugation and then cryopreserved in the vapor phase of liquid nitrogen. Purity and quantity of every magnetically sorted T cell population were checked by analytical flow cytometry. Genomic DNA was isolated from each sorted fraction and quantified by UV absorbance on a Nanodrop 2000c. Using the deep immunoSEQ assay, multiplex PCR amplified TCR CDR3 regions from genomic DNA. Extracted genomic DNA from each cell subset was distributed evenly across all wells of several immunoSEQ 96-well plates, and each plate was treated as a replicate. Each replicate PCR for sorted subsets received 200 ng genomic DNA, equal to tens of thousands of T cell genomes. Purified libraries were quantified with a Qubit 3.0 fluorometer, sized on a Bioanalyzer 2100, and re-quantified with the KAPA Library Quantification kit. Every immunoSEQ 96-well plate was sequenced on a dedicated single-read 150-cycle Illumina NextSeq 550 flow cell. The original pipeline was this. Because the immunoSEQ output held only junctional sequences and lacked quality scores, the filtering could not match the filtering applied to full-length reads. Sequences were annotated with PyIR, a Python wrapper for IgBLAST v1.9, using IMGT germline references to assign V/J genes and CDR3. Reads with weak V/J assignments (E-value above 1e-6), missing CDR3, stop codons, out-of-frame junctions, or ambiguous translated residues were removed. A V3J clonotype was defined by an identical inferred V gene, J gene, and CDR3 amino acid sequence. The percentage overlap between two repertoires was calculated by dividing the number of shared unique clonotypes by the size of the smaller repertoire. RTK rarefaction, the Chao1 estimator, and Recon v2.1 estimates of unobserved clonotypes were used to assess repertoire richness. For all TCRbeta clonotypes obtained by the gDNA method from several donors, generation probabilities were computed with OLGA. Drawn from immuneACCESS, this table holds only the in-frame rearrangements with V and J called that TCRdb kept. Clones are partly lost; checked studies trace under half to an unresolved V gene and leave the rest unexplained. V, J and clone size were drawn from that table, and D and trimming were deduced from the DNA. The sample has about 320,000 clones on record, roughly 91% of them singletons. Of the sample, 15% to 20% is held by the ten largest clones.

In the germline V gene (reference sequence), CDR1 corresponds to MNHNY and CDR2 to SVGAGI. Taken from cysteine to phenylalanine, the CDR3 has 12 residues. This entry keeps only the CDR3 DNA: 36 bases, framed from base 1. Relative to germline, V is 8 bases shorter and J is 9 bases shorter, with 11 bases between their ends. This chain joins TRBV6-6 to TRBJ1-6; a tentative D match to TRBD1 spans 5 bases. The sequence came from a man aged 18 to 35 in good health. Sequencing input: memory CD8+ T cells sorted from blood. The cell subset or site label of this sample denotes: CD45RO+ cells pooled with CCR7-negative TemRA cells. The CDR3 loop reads CASLGGVSPLHF. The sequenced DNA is TGTGCCAGCCTGGGGGGGGTTTCACCCCTCCACTTT.